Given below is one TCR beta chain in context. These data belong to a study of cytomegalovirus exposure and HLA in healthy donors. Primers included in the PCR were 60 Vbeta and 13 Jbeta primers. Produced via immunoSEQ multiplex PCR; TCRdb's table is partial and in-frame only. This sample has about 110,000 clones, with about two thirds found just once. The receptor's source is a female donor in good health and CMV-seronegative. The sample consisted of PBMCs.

The CDR3 DNA reads as TGCAGCGTTGACCCCGGGGGAGGCTACGAGCAGTACTTC. This gives the protein CSVDPGGGYEQYF. This chain uses TRBV29-1 with TRBJ2-7, with D possibly matching TRBD2 (6 bases). This CDR3 is built from 13 residues. The germline V gene has CDR1 SQVTM and CDR2 ANQGSEA. V lost 3 bases and J 3 bases, leaving 12 bases between the germline ends.